Detailed here is one TCR beta chain. This specimen comes from a study of blood T cell repertoires in COVID-19. Whole-study context: Both acute and convalescent COVID-19 samples were obtained from the United States, Italy and Spain. T cells, B-cell-depleted T cells, or PBMCs supplied cDNA or gDNA.

Profiled with immunoSEQ multiplex PCR; TCRdb holds only in-frame clones, not every one. Of about 81,000 clones listed, about 84% are singletons. CDR1 and CDR2 (germline): ENHRY, SYGVKD. V lost 0 bases to trimming and J lost 4 bases; unmatched junction nucleotides: 8. The CDR3 length is 17 residues. Sequencing was carried out using peripheral blood. V and J are TRBV10-3 and TRBJ2-5, with 10 nucleotides matching TRBD1. This clonotype originated in a human donor in a cohort sampled during active COVID-19. The CDR3 reads CAISESRQGAGGETQYF. The DNA for the CDR3 is TGTGCCATCAGTGAGTCGAGACAGGGGGCCGGGGGAGAGACCCAGTACTTC.